This T cell receptor (beta chain) was identified during a study of T cells in Graves' hyperthyroidism and ophthalmopathy. This clonotype has a handful of counts. The target antigen is unknown. Amplification yielded TCR beta CDR3 regions, with RNA transcripts as the source. When the TCR CDR3 underwent first-round RT-PCR, the HTBI primer set was used. Using its own MiXCR run on the multiplex PCR reads, TCRdb lists one record per CDR3 protein. The data show about 600,000 distinct CDR3 sequences, about 16% seen once. Exclusion followed for patients with uncontrolled infection, other autoimmune disease, pregnancy or lactation. Extraction of PBMCs used roughly 9.3 ml of fresh peripheral blood. Whole-study results and caveats: Clonotypes that were expanded in thyroid above 0.001 mostly appeared in blood too.

The sequence derives from a woman between 40 and 50 years old with Graves' ophthalmopathy. The sample consisted of blood.

CDR3 in amino acids: CASSVLGTMGETQYF. The CDR3 coding sequence is TGTGCCAGCAGCGTATTGGGAACCATGGGAGAGACCCAGTACTTC. V is TRBV9 and J is TRBJ2-5; D gene uncertain. Germline CDR1 and CDR2: SGDLS and YYNGEE. The CDR3 covers 15 residues. Trimming took off 1 base at V and 4 bases at J, with 14 bases between the two ends.